A selection of T cell receptor beta chains follows, all from one sample in a study of blood T cell repertoires in COVID-19. Only in-frame clones appear in the TCRdb table, and some are missing; sequencing was by immunoSEQ multiplex PCR. Of 350,000 to 400,000 clones in the sample, about 90% were seen once. Sequencing was done on a sample of PBMCs or T cells enriched from blood (not recorded which). These receptors all come from a man aged 35-49 years in a cohort exposed to, infected with or recovered from COVID-19 (not recorded which). Both conserved end residues are part of each CDR3. Each record gives: D gene, J gene, clone size, V gene, CDR3 protein, CDR3 DNA. The D gene is left open where the match is weak. A clone size is listed for some rows: how often the clone was seen (once, few, many), or a class if it is expanded.

d_call: TRBD2; j_call: TRBJ2-1; clone_size: .; v_call: TRBV7-9; cdr3_aa: CASSLGTSGDYNEQFF; cdr3_nt: TGTGCCAGCAGCTTAGGGACTAGCGGAGACTACAATGAGCAGTTCTTC
d_call: TRBD1; j_call: TRBJ2-5; clone_size: .; v_call: TRBV6-5; cdr3_aa: CASRRDRGQETQYF; cdr3_nt: TGTGCCAGCAGGAGGGACAGGGGGCAAGAGACCCAGTACTTC
d_call: .; j_call: TRBJ2-2; clone_size: .; v_call: TRBV29-1; cdr3_aa: CSGSVNTGELFF; cdr3_nt: TGCAGCGGATCGGTGAACACCGGGGAGCTGTTTTTT
d_call: TRBD1; j_call: TRBJ1-1; clone_size: once; v_call: TRBV2; cdr3_aa: CASSVQGADTEAFF; cdr3_nt: TGTGCCAGCAGTGTCCAGGGGGCCGACACTGAAGCTTTCTTT
d_call: TRBD1; j_call: TRBJ2-5; clone_size: .; v_call: TRBV5-1; cdr3_aa: CASSKGQGTETQYF; cdr3_nt: TGCGCCAGCAGCAAGGGACAGGGAACAGAGACCCAGTACTTC
d_call: TRBD1; j_call: TRBJ1-5; clone_size: .; v_call: TRBV19; cdr3_aa: CASSGSGGRNQPQHF; cdr3_nt: TGTGCCAGTAGTGGATCAGGGGGCCGAAATCAGCCCCAGCATTTT
d_call: .; j_call: TRBJ2-1; clone_size: .; v_call: TRBV28; cdr3_aa: CASSHHRANEQFF; cdr3_nt: TGTGCCAGCAGCCACCACAGGGCCAATGAGCAGTTCTTC
d_call: TRBD1; j_call: TRBJ1-5; clone_size: .; v_call: TRBV24-1; cdr3_aa: CATSDHRTGGYQPQHF; cdr3_nt: TGTGCCACCAGTGATCACAGGACAGGAGGATATCAGCCCCAGCATTTT
d_call: TRBD1; j_call: TRBJ1-3; clone_size: .; v_call: TRBV19; cdr3_aa: CASSINRGNTIYF; cdr3_nt: TGTGCCAGTAGTATCAACAGGGGGAACACCATATATTTT
d_call: .; j_call: TRBJ1-1; clone_size: .; v_call: TRBV5-1; cdr3_aa: CASSLDFGAVSEAFF; cdr3_nt: TGCGCCAGCAGCTTGGACTTCGGAGCCGTCAGCGAGGCTTTCTTT
d_call: TRBD1; j_call: TRBJ1-2; clone_size: once; v_call: TRBV5-1; cdr3_aa: CASSLMGQGVSYGYTF; cdr3_nt: TGCGCCAGCAGCTTGATGGGACAGGGGGTCTCTTATGGCTACACCTTC
d_call: .; j_call: TRBJ1-3; clone_size: once; v_call: TRBV27; cdr3_aa: CASRKGVSSGNTIYF; cdr3_nt: TGTGCCAGCAGGAAAGGGGTCTCCTCTGGAAACACCATATATTTT
d_call: .; j_call: TRBJ2-2; clone_size: few; v_call: TRBV5-1; cdr3_aa: CASSLAAGNTGELFF; cdr3_nt: TGCGCCAGCAGCTTGGCCGCGGGGAACACCGGGGAGCTGTTTTTT
d_call: TRBD2; j_call: TRBJ2-7; clone_size: .; v_call: TRBV19; cdr3_aa: CASSMVGGAPYEQYF; cdr3_nt: TGTGCCAGTAGTATGGTGGGAGGGGCACCCTACGAGCAGTACTTC
d_call: TRBD1; j_call: TRBJ1-4; clone_size: .; v_call: TRBV5-5; cdr3_aa: CASSSRGQANEKLFF; cdr3_nt: TGTGCCAGCAGCAGCAGGGGGCAGGCTAATGAAAAACTGTTTTTT
d_call: TRBD1; j_call: TRBJ2-7; clone_size: .; v_call: TRBV2; cdr3_aa: CASTRDRSSYEQYF; cdr3_nt: TGTGCCAGCACACGGGACAGGAGCTCCTACGAGCAGTACTTC
d_call: TRBD1; j_call: TRBJ1-6; clone_size: .; v_call: TRBV7-2; cdr3_aa: CASSSPDRGRGSPLHF; cdr3_nt: TGTGCCAGCAGCTCCCCGGACAGGGGAAGGGGTTCACCCCTCCACTTT
d_call: .; j_call: TRBJ1-2; clone_size: .; v_call: TRBV5-3; cdr3_aa: CARSLDDSSSGYTF; cdr3_nt: TGTGCCAGAAGCTTGGATGACTCAAGTAGTGGCTACACCTTC
d_call: .; j_call: TRBJ2-1; clone_size: .; v_call: TRBV6-1; cdr3_aa: CASSEWDSSYNEQFF; cdr3_nt: TGTGCCAGCAGTGAATGGGACTCCTCCTACAATGAGCAGTTCTTC
d_call: TRBD1; j_call: TRBJ1-5; clone_size: .; v_call: TRBV19; cdr3_aa: CASEDRGFSNQPQHF; cdr3_nt: TGTGCCAGTGAGGACAGGGGATTCTCCAATCAGCCCCAGCATTTT
d_call: TRBD1; j_call: TRBJ1-2; clone_size: .; v_call: TRBV5-4; cdr3_aa: CASSAPGQGGYGYTF; cdr3_nt: TGTGCCAGCAGCGCTCCGGGACAGGGGGGCTATGGCTACACCTTC
d_call: TRBD1; j_call: TRBJ1-3; clone_size: .; v_call: TRBV10-2; cdr3_aa: CASGDREAGNTIYF; cdr3_nt: TGCGCCAGCGGCGACAGGGAAGCTGGAAACACCATATATTTT
d_call: TRBD1; j_call: TRBJ2-1; clone_size: .; v_call: TRBV28; cdr3_aa: CASSFLEAGDRGRNEQFF; cdr3_nt: TGTGCCAGCAGTTTCCTCGAAGCGGGTGACAGGGGGCGCAATGAGCAGTTCTTC
d_call: TRBD1; j_call: TRBJ2-2; clone_size: .; v_call: TRBV9; cdr3_aa: CASSPYDRAGTGELFF; cdr3_nt: TGTGCCAGCAGCCCGTACGACAGGGCGGGCACCGGGGAGCTGTTTTTT
d_call: TRBD1; j_call: TRBJ2-5; clone_size: .; v_call: TRBV29-1; cdr3_aa: CSAPGQDGETQYF; cdr3_nt: TGCAGCGCCCCGGGACAGGACGGGGAGACCCAGTACTTC
d_call: .; j_call: TRBJ1-1; clone_size: .; v_call: TRBV5-8; cdr3_aa: CASSFPTEAFF; cdr3_nt: TGTGCCAGCAGTTTTCCTACTGAAGCTTTCTTT
d_call: TRBD1; j_call: TRBJ1-1; clone_size: .; v_call: TRBV5-5; cdr3_aa: CASSKKTGFVPEAFF; cdr3_nt: TGTGCCAGCAGCAAAAAGACAGGGTTCGTTCCTGAAGCTTTCTTT
d_call: .; j_call: TRBJ1-6; clone_size: .; v_call: TRBV3-1/TRBV3-2; cdr3_aa: CASSQGFRDSPLHF; cdr3_nt: TGTGCCAGCAGCCAAGGGTTCAGGGATTCACCCCTCCACTTT
d_call: TRBD1; j_call: TRBJ2-5; clone_size: .; v_call: TRBV5-1; cdr3_aa: CASSTDRKETQYF; cdr3_nt: TGCGCCAGCAGCACGGACAGGAAAGAGACCCAGTACTTC
d_call: TRBD1; j_call: TRBJ1-2; clone_size: .; v_call: TRBV9; cdr3_aa: CASSETGVGYGYTF; cdr3_nt: TGTGCCAGCAGCGAGACAGGGGTCGGCTATGGCTACACCTTC
d_call: .; j_call: TRBJ2-2; clone_size: .; v_call: TRBV5-1; cdr3_aa: CASSSSGQSTGELFF; cdr3_nt: TGCGCCAGCAGCTCTTCGGGACAAAGCACCGGGGAGCTGTTTTTT
d_call: TRBD2; j_call: TRBJ2-7; clone_size: .; v_call: TRBV4-2; cdr3_aa: CASSRAGGRDEQYF; cdr3_nt: TGTGCCAGCAGCCGAGCGGGAGGGAGGGACGAGCAGTACTTC
d_call: .; j_call: TRBJ2-7; clone_size: .; v_call: TRBV6-5; cdr3_aa: CASTKGTEQYF; cdr3_nt: TGTGCCAGCACCAAAGGGACAGAGCAGTACTTC
d_call: TRBD1; j_call: TRBJ1-5; clone_size: .; v_call: TRBV7-8; cdr3_aa: CASQNGQGAYSNQPQHF; cdr3_nt: TGTGCCAGCCAGAATGGACAGGGGGCTTATAGCAATCAGCCCCAGCATTTT
d_call: .; j_call: TRBJ1-5; clone_size: .; v_call: TRBV30; cdr3_aa: CAWTRGGSSNQPQHF; cdr3_nt: TGTGCCTGGACTAGGGGAGGGTCAAGCAATCAGCCCCAGCATTTT
d_call: .; j_call: TRBJ1-6; clone_size: few; v_call: TRBV30; cdr3_aa: CAWSGKRARSPLHF; cdr3_nt: TGTGCCTGGAGTGGAAAGAGGGCTCGGTCACCCCTCCACTTT
d_call: .; j_call: TRBJ1-3; clone_size: .; v_call: TRBV5-4; cdr3_aa: CASSLGGQAGNTIYF; cdr3_nt: TGTGCCAGCAGCTTGGGCGGGCAAGCTGGAAACACCATATATTTT
d_call: TRBD2; j_call: TRBJ2-7; clone_size: .; v_call: TRBV28; cdr3_aa: CASSSPSGRVHEQYF; cdr3_nt: TGTGCCAGCAGTAGCCCTAGCGGGAGGGTCCACGAGCAGTACTTC
d_call: TRBD2; j_call: TRBJ2-3; clone_size: .; v_call: TRBV5-4; cdr3_aa: CASSLAGEADTQYF; cdr3_nt: TGTGCCAGCAGCTTAGCGGGAGAGGCAGATACGCAGTATTTT
d_call: .; j_call: TRBJ1-5; clone_size: many; v_call: TRBV6-5; cdr3_aa: CASNSNQPQHF; cdr3_nt: TGTGCCAGTAATAGCAATCAGCCCCAGCATTTT
d_call: .; j_call: TRBJ1-2; clone_size: few; v_call: TRBV24-1; cdr3_aa: CATSDNNYGYTF; cdr3_nt: TGTGCCACCAGTGACAATAACTATGGCTACACCTTC
d_call: .; j_call: TRBJ1-6; clone_size: .; v_call: TRBV5-6; cdr3_aa: CASSLLGREDNSPLHF; cdr3_nt: TGTGCCAGCAGCTTGTTAGGCAGGGAGGATAATTCACCCCTCCACTTT